Reported below is one T cell receptor beta chain. Time point described: newly diagnosed GD, antithyroid drugs for less than 3 months. PBMC-extracted RNA yielded the TCR library. Relying on iRepertoire HTBI primers and Arm-PCR of CDR3 regions, the team built TCR beta libraries. Original methodology: From all samples, identification returned approximately 14 TRBJ and under 75 TRBV segments. TCRdb passed the multiplex PCR reads through MiXCR, listing each CDR3 protein once. The V and J calls were determined by TCRdb, not by the authors. This sample yields 200,000 to 250,000 distinct CDR3 sequences, of which less than 20% are seen a single time; about an eighth belongs to the top ten. The sample belongs to a study of regulatory T cells in long-lasting Graves disease. Trimming removed 6 bases from V and 5 bases from J, with 22 bases in between. The CDR3 is made up of 16 amino acids. Germline CDR1 and CDR2: SGHTA and FQGNSA.

The data also belong to a second study, concerning T cells in Graves' hyperthyroidism and ophthalmopathy. That source reports: Blood samples included most of the expanded thyroid clonotypes exceeding 0.001.

This chain links TRBV7-2 with TRBJ2-5; D call uncertain. Sequencing was performed on peripheral blood mononuclear cells (PBMCs), taken at new diagnosis, from a patient treated with antithyroid drugs. The receptor was derived from a woman in her twenties or thirties with Graves disease. The DNA of the CDR3 is TGTGCCAGCAGGTCGAACGGCAGACATTTCCAGGAGACCCAGTACTTC. This gives the protein CASRSNGRHFQETQYF.